This T cell receptor (beta chain) was observed in a study of T cell responses to AZD1222 COVID-19 vaccine (dated by TCRdb to the early 2020s). About the full investigation: A total of about 250 trial participants underwent TCR sequencing, of whom roughly 210 had received two doses of AZD1222 and around 26 had received two doses of the MenACWY control vaccine. Trial participants were enrolled by age into 18-55, 56-69 and 70-plus year subgroups, with roughly 160, 29 and 62 TCR-sequenced participants respectively. Study-wide conclusions, independent of this receptor: Vaccine-associated CD4 TCRs spanned the whole spike protein, with dominant responses in regions 160-218 and 743-854. No day 14 peak-response samples were available, so repertoires were characterized only after the peak T cell response. Participants were mostly white British and included more females than males, and it was suggested by the authors that clonal diversity may have been underestimated. In the small 56-69-year group, the increase in depth fell short of significance, most likely because of low power. Conclusions about previously exposed vaccinees were limited because only six AZD1222 recipients were SARS-CoV-2 seropositive at baseline. Epitopes outside the regions mutated in the B.1.351 and B.1.1.7 variants were reportedly recognized by nearly half of the unique spike-specific TCRs. A significant rise in spike-specific TCR breadth and depth was observed after two AZD1222 doses relative to day 0 and relative to MenACWY recipients.

Comments on this clone: Its specific antigen is unknown. Per-nucleotide qualities are absent, and no much larger clonotype sits a single base away.

The time point label on this specimen signifies: about 28 days (+/-7) after the second vaccine dose. AZD1222 recipients whose second dose came at about 4 weeks and those whose second dose came at about 12 weeks were combined into one group, since spike-specific TCR depth and breadth did not differ between the two schedules. Samples from vaccinated people were obtained from the UK trials COV001 and COV002, which included a single-blind randomized controlled phase 2/3 trial of AZD1222 (ChAdOx1 nCoV-19) in healthy adults. Trial participant PBMC samples were collected at day 0 and day 28 after the second dose for TCRbeta chain sequencing. The CDR3 regions of human TCRbeta chains were analyzed by immunosequencing. Processing in the source paper ran as follows. TCRs in the repertoires were matched against a reference library of SARS-CoV-2-specific TCRs that had been generated with the MIRA antigen-specificity platform. Breadth was defined as the fraction of unique TCRs that were SARS-CoV-2-associated, and depth was defined as the fraction of total T cells that were SARS-CoV-2-associated. Using the MIRA data, each spike-specific TCR was mapped to the spike region that the TCR reacts to and placed in a CD4 or CD8 class. Log10-transformed breadth and depth values were compared by one-way ANOVA with Sidak's multiple comparisons tests. TCRdb carries this immuneACCESS record with in-frame sequences only. Its versions omit some clonotypes, under half of them owing to an unresolved V gene in the studies checked, with the rest unexplained. V and J calls and clone size are copied from that table; D and trimming were computed from the DNA. This sample comprises about 81,000 clones, approximately 85% of them detected only once. The ten largest clonotypes hold about 3.5% of the sample.

CDR1 and CDR2 (SGDLS, YYNGEE) derive from the germline V gene. At the junction V is shortened by 0 bases and J by 5 bases, with 14 bases in between. The CDR3 contains 15 residues, cysteine and phenylalanine counted. Only the CDR3 part of the read is kept: 45 bases, read in frame from the first base. The chain uses TRBV9 and TRBJ1-1; TRBD1 is possibly the D segment (5 matching bases). The sample in question was peripheral blood, obtained 28 days after the second AZD1222 dose. This clonotype was obtained from an adult who received the AZD1222 COVID-19 vaccine. The DNA is as follows: TGTGCCAGCAGCGTAGGGATTTTGGGGGGAACTGAAGCTTTCTTT. This codes for CASSVGILGGTEAFF.